A single sample is the source of the 19 T cell receptor beta chains below, sequenced in a study of beta chain features in type 1 diabetes. Sequencing targeted expressed TCRB transcripts, as all isolated RNA had been reverse transcribed. The table came from immunoSEQ multiplex PCR; TCRdb's copy has only in-frame clones and leaves some out. The repertoire has about 700,000 clones, 13% of them found once; the top ten carry around 0.022%. The antigens of these receptors remain unknown. General study findings and limits: The study found moderately but significantly shorter TCRB CDR3s in all four CD4+ subsets of Type 1 diabetes patients.

Sequences were obtained from naive CD4+ T cells from blood. The source is a man aged 18 to 30 with type 1 diabetes.

For the CDR3, the DNA is TGTGCCAGCAGCCAGGGCGTCACGGATCAGCCCCAGCATTTT. Amino acid sequence: CASSQGVTDQPQHF. The chain employs TRBV14 and TRBJ1-5, with D unclear. CDR3 length: 14 amino acids. Looked up from germline, CDR1 is SGHDN and CDR2 is FVKESK. V gave up 3 bases and J gave up 5 bases, with 11 bases separating them.

The rearrangement joins TRBV30 to TRBJ1-2; no definite D call. CDR1 GTSNPN and CDR2 SVGIG come from the germline V gene (reference sequence). The CDR3 has 13 amino acids. Trimming cost V 5 bases and J 6 bases, with 16 bases left between them. CDR3 sequence (DNA): TGTGCCTGGGGTAGGGCTCCCGGGGATGGCTACACCTTC. Encoded protein: CAWGRAPGDGYTF. Variable domain in full (rest from reference TRBV30 and TRBJ1-2): SQTIHQWPATLVQPVGSPLSLECTVEGTSNPNLYWYRQAAGRGLQLLFYSVGIGQISSEVPQNLSASRPQDRQFILSSKKLLLSDSGFYLCAWGRAPGDGYTFGSGTRLTVV.

The chain joins TRBV27 to TRBJ1-5, with unresolved D. Germline CDR1 and CDR2: MNHEY and SMNVEV (reference sequence). V lost 6 bases and J lost 0, with 12 bases in between. The CDR3 runs 15 residues. DNA of the CDR3: TGTGCCAGCAGCCCCTCGGACCATAGCAATCAGCCCCAGCATTTT. Translating gives CASSPSDHSNQPQHF.

The genes are TRBV27 and TRBJ2-5; 9 bases fit TRBD1. The V gene end was trimmed by 8 bases and the J gene end by 1 base; junction bases not matched to a gene: 5. Germline V gene lookup returns CDR1 MNHEY and CDR2 SMNVEV (reference sequence). This CDR3 is built from 14 residues. The CDR3 coding sequence is TGTGCCAGCCGGACAGGGGCTCTCCAAGAGACCCAGTACTTC. Protein sequence: CASRTGALQETQYF.

This clone was recorded a few times. The J gene is TRBJ2-5, the V gene TRBV15, with D possibly being TRBD1 (5 bases). The CDR3 sequence is 18 residues long. The V gene lost 5 bases and the J gene lost 3 bases, with 25 bases spanning the gap. Germline values: CDR1 LNHNV, CDR2 YYDKDF (reference sequence). CDR3 sequence reads: CATSLRAGLKISKETQYF. CDR3 DNA sequence: TGTGCCACCAGCCTTCGGGCAGGGCTGAAAATCTCCAAAGAGACCCAGTACTTC. The whole variable domain, remainder taken from reference TRBV15 and TRBJ2-5, is DAMVIQNPRYQVTQFGKPVTLSCSQTLNHNVMYWYQQKSSQAPKLLFHYYDKDFNNEADTPDNFQSRRPNTSFCFLDIRSPGLGDTAMYLCATSLRAGLKISKETQYFGPGTRLLVL.

The chain recombines TRBV7-2 with TRBJ2-1; D gene ambiguous. This CDR3 region has 13 residues. CDR1 SGHTA and CDR2 FQGNSA come from the germline V gene. V was trimmed by 1 base and J by 6 bases, leaving 7 bases between them. CDR3 coding DNA: TGTGCCAGCAGCTTAGATAGCAGCAATGAGCAGTTCTTC. As protein: CASSLDSSNEQFF.

The J gene is TRBJ1-5, the V gene TRBV6-1, with D tentatively TRBD1 (5 bases). Looked up from germline, CDR1 is MNHNS and CDR2 is SASEGT. The germline V and J ends were trimmed by 0 bases and 7 bases, with 16 bases remaining between them. The CDR3 extends over 16 amino acids. The CDR3 protein is CASSEARTLRVQPQHF. CDR3 sequence (DNA): TGTGCCAGCAGTGAAGCCCGGACCCTCAGGGTACAGCCCCAGCATTTT.

The V call is TRBV4-1, the J call TRBJ1-6; tentatively, D is TRBD1 (5 bases). The V end lost 1 base, the J end lost 0 bases, and 10 bases lay between the germline ends. CDR3 length equals 17 residues. CDR1 and CDR2 (germline): MGHRA, YSYEKL. The CDR3 bases are TGCGCCAGCAGCCAAGGGGAGGGGAGCTCCTATAATTCACCCCTCCACTTT. This encodes CASSQGEGSSYNSPLHF.

This clone was counted between two and nine times. V gene TRBV5-1 combines with J gene TRBJ1-2; 8 bases match TRBD1. Germline trimming cut 2 bases from V and 4 bases from J; bases unmatched to any gene: 4. This CDR3 is built from 14 residues. CDR1 SGHRS and CDR2 YFSETQ come from the germline V gene. CDR3 sequence reads: CASSFEDRAYGYTF. The CDR3 DNA sequence: TGCGCCAGCAGCTTCGAGGACAGGGCCTATGGCTACACCTTC. Based on the CDR3 plus reference TRBV5-1 and TRBJ1-2, the full variable domain is KAGVTQTPRYLIKTRGQQVTLSCSPISGHRSVSWYQQTPGQGLQFLFEYFSETQRNKGNFPGRFSGRQFSNSRSEMNVSTLELGDSALYLCASSFEDRAYGYTFGSGTRLTVV.

This clone was counted only a few times. The J gene is TRBJ2-6, the V gene TRBV18; D possibly corresponds to TRBD2 (5 bases). V was cut by 1 base and J by 0 bases, with 13 bases left in between. The CDR3 is 18 residues long. The germline V gene has CDR1 KGHSH and CDR2 LQKENI. The CDR3 protein is CASSPQLGSPSGANVLTF. The CDR3 DNA follows: TGTGCCAGCTCACCACAGTTGGGGAGTCCCTCTGGGGCCAACGTCCTGACTTTC.

This clone was seen more than once but under ten times. The chain employs TRBV2 and TRBJ2-5; 9 bases line up with TRBD1. Germline CDR1 is SNHLY and CDR2 is FYNNEI. V was clipped by 6 bases and J by 2 bases; unmatched bases: 10. The CDR3 is 16 residues long. The CDR3 nucleotides read TGTGCCAGCAGACCAGGATCCGGGACAGGGCAAGAGACCCAGTACTTC. This gives the protein CASRPGSGTGQETQYF.

The J gene is TRBJ2-5, the V gene TRBV2, with 15 bases identical to TRBD2. Germline V gives CDR1 SNHLY, CDR2 FYNNEI. The CDR3 is 15 residues long. J gave up 5 bases and V 3 bases, and 1 base lay outside the gene matches. The CDR3 region is CASSEGLAGGETQYF. CDR3 nucleotide sequence: TGTGCCAGCAGTGAGGGACTAGCGGGGGGTGAGACCCAGTACTTC.

The chain links TRBV7-6 to TRBJ1-1; 10 positions agree with TRBD1. This CDR3 is built from 13 residues. V gave up 5 bases and J gave up 8 bases; unmatched junction bases: 5. Germline values: CDR1 SGHVS, CDR2 FNYEAQ. CDR3 amino acids: CASSVDRGREAFF. The CDR3 DNA follows: TGTGCCAGCAGCGTAGACAGGGGGCGCGAAGCTTTCTTT.

This chain joins TRBV5-6 and TRBJ1-6; 9 nucleotides agree with TRBD1. The germline CDR1 and CDR2 sequences are SGHDT and YYEEEE. After removal of 4 bases from V and 10 bases from J, the junction contained 12 bases not matched to a gene. The CDR3 spans 16 residues. DNA of the CDR3: TGTGCCAGCAGCAACCGGGACAGGGAAAAGCGCTCACCCCTCCACTTT. Translating gives CASSNRDREKRSPLHF. The full variable domain, completed using reference TRBV5-6 and TRBJ1-6, is DAGVTQSPTHLIKTRGQQVTLRCSPKSGHDTVSWYQQALGQGPQFIFQYYEEEERQRGNFPDRFSGHQFPNYSSELNVNALLLGDSALYLCASSNRDREKRSPLHFGNGTRLTVT.

The chain has TRBV18 and TRBJ1-4; 8 bases map to TRBD1. This CDR3 has 13 amino acids. CDR1 is KGHSH, CDR2 LQKENI, per germline. The junction had 1 base not matched to a gene; V was cut back by 5 bases and J by 5 bases. The DNA of the CDR3 is TGTGCCAGCTCAAGACAGGGGAATGAAAAACTGTTTTTT. Its translation is CASSRQGNEKLFF.

The chain joins TRBV6-6 to TRBJ1-2; no definite D call. CDR3 size: 12 residues. The V end lost 6 bases, the J end lost 1 base, and 6 bases lay between the germline ends. Germline V gene sequence: CDR1 MNHNY, CDR2 SVGAGI (reference sequence). In nucleotides, the CDR3 is TGTGCCAGCAGAGCCCTTAACTATGGCTACACCTTC. Protein sequence: CASRALNYGYTF.

The V and J genes are TRBV5-1 and TRBJ2-5; TRBD2 aligns across 7 bases. Germline assignment: CDR1 SGHRS and CDR2 YFSETQ. Trimming at V came to 4 bases and at J to 3 bases, leaving 9 bases not matched to a gene. The CDR3 has 15 amino acids. CDR3 region: CASSLRLAMEETQYF. The CDR3 DNA is TGCGCCAGCAGCCTCCGACTAGCAATGGAAGAGACCCAGTACTTC.

The table lists this clone with a few counts. The V and J genes are TRBV28 and TRBJ2-7; D is perhaps TRBD2 (7 bases). CDR1 and CDR2 (germline): MDHEN, SYDVKM. V lost 6 bases to trimming and J lost 4 bases, with 16 bases between them. There are 14 residues in the CDR3. The CDR3 loop reads CASRGGGHRYEQYF. The CDR3 DNA sequence: TGTGCCAGCAGAGGGGGGGGACATAGGTACGAGCAGTACTTC.

V and J are TRBV7-2 and TRBJ1-3, with D unclear. V was trimmed by 5 bases and J by 2 bases, leaving 13 bases between them. CDR1 SGHTA and CDR2 FQGNSA come from the germline V gene. This CDR3 contains 15 residues. The CDR3 coding sequence is TGTGCCAGCAGCATCAACGCCGGGACTGGAAACACCATATATTTT. Protein product: CASSINAGTGNTIYF.